This entry lists 24 T cell receptor beta chains sequenced from one sample in a study of cytomegalovirus exposure and HLA in healthy donors. The PCR employed 60 Vbeta primers together with 13 Jbeta primers. The protocol was immunoSEQ multiplex PCR, while the TCRdb copy is restricted to in-frame clones and leaves out a portion. The sample data list around 78,000 clones. The source material was PBMCs. These receptors all come from a man in his late teens or twenties in good health and CMV-seropositive.

V gene TRBV5-6 combines with J gene TRBJ1-5; TRBD1 matches at 9 bases. The V gene's germline CDR1 is SGHDT and CDR2 YYEEEE. The CDR3 totals 14 residues. The trim removed 1 base at V and 6 bases at J, leaving 2 bases unmatched. CDR3 loop: CASSLTGGGQPQHF. Written as DNA, the CDR3 is TGTGCCAGCAGCTTGACAGGGGGCGGTCAGCCCCAGCATTTT.

The rearrangement uses TRBV28 and TRBJ1-1; the D gene is possibly TRBD1 (5 bases). The CDR3 has 17 amino acids. Germline CDR1 and CDR2: MDHEN and SYDVKM. V was pared by 6 bases and J by 6 bases, with 26 bases between. In DNA, the CDR3 is TGTGCCAGCAGATTTCAACGTTTCCAGTGGGGGGTCCCTGAAGCTTTCTTT. Translating gives CASRFQRFQWGVPEAFF.

V and J are TRBV13 and TRBJ1-2, with D perhaps matching TRBD1 (6 bases). The length of the CDR3 is 16 residues. The V end was cut by 0 bases, the J end by 2 bases, with 13 bases between. Per germline, CDR1 PRHDT and CDR2 FYEKMQ (reference sequence). The CDR3 bases are TGTGCCAGCAGCTTAGGCCTCTCAGGGGACAACTATGGCTACACCTTC. It translates to CASSLGLSGDNYGYTF.

The chain uses TRBV5-1 and TRBJ1-1; 8 bases fit TRBD1. The V gene end was trimmed by 3 bases and the J gene end by 8 bases; junction bases not matched to a gene: 6. The CDR3 has 13 residues. Looked up from germline, CDR1 is SGHRS and CDR2 is YFSETQ. DNA for the CDR3: TGCGCCAGCAGCTATAGCGGACAGGGAGAAGCTTTCTTT. This encodes CASSYSGQGEAFF. Filled out from reference TRBV5-1 and TRBJ1-1, the complete variable domain reads KAGVTQTPRYLIKTRGQQVTLSCSPISGHRSVSWYQQTPGQGLQFLFEYFSETQRNKGNFPGRFSGRQFSNSRSEMNVSTLELGDSALYLCASSYSGQGEAFFGQGTRLTVV.

As DNA, the CDR3 is TGTGCCAGCTCACCGAGTAGCGGGAGCACAGAGACCCAGTACTTC. Translating gives CASSPSSGSTETQYF. The V and J genes are TRBV18 and TRBJ2-5; 9 bases map to TRBD2. Germline lookup yields CDR1 KGHSH and CDR2 LQKENI. J was trimmed by 4 bases and V by 3 bases; bases with no gene match: 6. This CDR3 region has 15 residues.

The V gene is TRBV6-5, the J gene TRBJ1-1; 8 bases are a match to TRBD1. After removal of 4 bases from V and 1 base from J, the junction contained 5 bases not matched to a gene. This CDR3 spans 15 amino acids. The germline gives CDR1 MNHEY, CDR2 SVGAGI. The CDR3 region has the DNA TGTGCCAGCAGTTCACAGGGGGGCGAGAACACTGAAGCTTTCTTT. Its translation: CASSSQGGENTEAFF.

Concerning this clone: Other DNA sequences in the sample encode the same CDR3. This chain uses TRBV5-8 with TRBJ2-7, with D perhaps TRBD1 (5 bases). Looked up from germline, CDR1 is SGHTS and CDR2 is YDEGEE. V dropped 5 bases and J dropped 2 bases, with 14 bases sitting between them. This CDR3 is 14 amino acids long. The CDR3 region has the DNA TGTGCCAGCAGTTTCCGAGACAGAGCCTACGAGCAGTACTTC. This codes for CASSFRDRAYEQYF. The variable domain in full, completed from reference TRBV5-8 and TRBJ2-7, reads EAGVTQSPTHLIKTRGQQATLRCSPISGHTSVYWYQQALGLGLQFLLWYDEGEERNRGNFPPRFSGRQFPNYSSELNVNALELEDSALYLCASSFRDRAYEQYFGPGTRLTVT.

This rearrangement joins TRBV5-6 to TRBJ2-2; D is unresolved. V lost 0 bases and J lost 6, with 18 bases in between. CDR3 length equals 17 residues. Germline lookup yields CDR1 SGHDT and CDR2 YYEEEE. The CDR3 bases are TGTGCCAGCAGCTTGGCCGTGTACGATTCGGTTGCCGGGGAGCTGTTTTTT. It codes for CASSLAVYDSVAGELFF.

The chain recombines TRBV5-1 with TRBJ2-3; TRBD2 agrees at 7 bases. This CDR3 has 17 residues. In germline, CDR1 is SGHRS, CDR2 YFSETQ. Germline trimming cut 2 bases from V and 4 bases from J; bases unmatched to any gene: 13. The CDR3 sequence: CASSFVTTAGVADTQYF. CDR3 nucleotide sequence: TGCGCCAGCAGCTTCGTTACAACGGCGGGAGTGGCAGATACGCAGTATTTT.

The chain combines TRBV6-5 with TRBJ1-5, with 8 bases matching TRBD1. CDR3 length: 15 amino acids. CDR1 is MNHEY and CDR2 is SVGAGI in the germline V gene. V shed 5 bases and J 4 bases; nucleotides not matched to a gene: 7. This CDR3 is CASSGQGPFNQPQHF. Here the CDR3 DNA reads TGTGCCAGCAGTGGACAGGGACCATTTAATCAGCCCCAGCATTTT.

The chain joins TRBV5-1 to TRBJ2-1; 7 bases fit TRBD2. Germline assignment: CDR1 SGHRS and CDR2 YFSETQ. Germline trimming cut 3 bases from V and 3 bases from J; bases unmatched to any gene: 12. The CDR3 spans 17 residues. The CDR3 DNA sequence: TGCGCCAGCAGCTCCTGGATAGGACTAGACTTCTACAATGAGCAGTTCTTC. This codes for CASSSWIGLDFYNEQFF.

The chain couples TRBV2 to TRBJ2-7; 8 bases line up with TRBD1. The ends lost 3 bases at V and 5 bases at J; junction bases unmatched: 6. CDR1 is SNHLY, CDR2 FYNNEI, per germline. This CDR3 is 14 amino acids long. Here the CDR3 reads CASSEATGVNEQYF. CDR3 coding DNA: TGTGCCAGCAGTGAGGCGACAGGGGTTAACGAGCAGTACTTC.

The chain recombines TRBV5-1 with TRBJ2-7; D possibly corresponds to TRBD2 (6 bases). Germline V gene data show CDR1 as SGHRS and CDR2 as YFSETQ. The CDR3 has 16 amino acids. Trimming removed 2 bases at V and 2 bases at J, with 17 bases between. CDR3 residues: CASSLTEHTGAYEQYF. The CDR3 DNA reads as TGCGCCAGCAGCTTAACAGAACACACGGGGGCCTACGAGCAGTACTTC.

The chain couples TRBV4-2 to TRBJ2-7; TRBD2 aligns across 9 bases. Germline CDR1 is LGHNA and CDR2 is YNFKEQ. The CDR3 is 16 amino acids. The ends lost 5 bases at V and 5 bases at J; junction bases unmatched: 13. Here the CDR3 DNA reads TGTGCCAGCAGCTCAAGCATCGCGGGAGGGCCCCACGAGCAGTACTTC. Protein: CASSSSIAGGPHEQYF.

For this clone: Mismatch with germline at one junction end may stem from a read error. The CDR3 protein is CSLWSANYGYSF. CDR3 nucleotide sequence: TGCAGCTTGTGGTCGGCAAACTATGGCTACTCCTTC. The chain has TRBV29-1 and TRBJ1-2; no firm D call. CDR3 length: 12 amino acids. Germline V gene data show CDR1 as SQVTM and CDR2 as ANQGSEA.

V is TRBV6-5 and J is TRBJ1-2; weak D call: TRBD1 (5 bases). The V end lost 11 bases, the J end lost 8 bases, and 12 bases lay between the germline ends. The germline V gene has CDR1 MNHEY and CDR2 SVGAGI. CDR3 size: 10 residues. CDR3 bases: TGTGCCGTCGGGGGGAGGGGCTACACCTTC. Residues: CAVGGRGYTF.

This chain uses TRBV28 with TRBJ2-7; 9 positions agree with TRBD1. The CDR3 runs to 14 residues. CDR1 is MDHEN and CDR2 is SYDVKM in the germline V gene. Germline trimming cut 10 bases from V and 0 bases from J; bases unmatched to any gene: 7. The CDR3 loop is CATRRTGDSYEQYF. DNA of the CDR3: TGTGCCACTCGGCGGACAGGGGACTCCTACGAGCAGTACTTC.

The chain employs TRBV28 and TRBJ1-5, with 7 bases that match TRBD1. V lost 5 bases and J lost 1; bases outside the gene matches: 8. Germline-derived CDR1 and CDR2 are MDHEN and SYDVKM. The CDR3 loop spans 16 amino acids. The CDR3 sequence: CASSRRGRSSNQPQHF. CDR3 sequence (DNA): TGTGCCAGCAGTCGTAGGGGGCGTTCGAGCAATCAGCCCCAGCATTTT.

The chain carries TRBV28 and TRBJ2-7; TRBD1 agrees at 7 bases. The CDR3 loop spans 13 amino acids. Germline V gives CDR1 MDHEN, CDR2 SYDVKM. The V and J ends lost 6 bases and 2 bases, in that order; junction bases with no gene match: 4. The CDR3 is CASSRQGAYEQYF. The CDR3 nucleotides read TGTGCCAGCAGCCGACAGGGCGCCTACGAGCAGTACTTC.

This chain uses TRBV29-1 with TRBJ1-1; D gene ambiguous. This CDR3 region has 14 residues. CDR1 and CDR2 (germline): SQVTM, ANQGSEA. V lost 4 bases and J 0 bases, leaving 12 bases between the germline ends. The CDR3 loop reads CSVGTVSMNTEAFF. Written as DNA, the CDR3 is TGCAGCGTTGGTACGGTTTCCATGAACACTGAAGCTTTCTTT.

The chain uses TRBV1 and TRBJ2-5; whether TRBD2, the table's D call, matches the DNA was not checked. TRBV1 corresponds to a pseudogene. The CDR3 runs 15 residues. CDR3 nucleotide sequence: TGCACCAGCAGCGTACCGATCATGGGGAGGGAGACCCAGTACTTC. Amino acids: CTSSVPIMGRETQYF.

The CDR3 DNA follows: TGTGCCAGCAGTCTGAGAGTTGGGGGACTAGCGGGAGTACAGCAGTTCTTC. Its translation is CASSLRVGGLAGVQQFF. The V gene is TRBV2, the J gene TRBJ2-1, with TRBD2 identical over 14 bases. The CDR3 is 17 residues long. CDR1 and CDR2 from the germline V gene are SNHLY and FYNNEI. V lost 5 bases to trimming and J lost 11 bases; unmatched junction nucleotides: 14.

The V call is TRBV5-8, the J call TRBJ2-3; the match to TRBD2 covers 9 bases. After removal of 4 bases from V and 1 base from J, the junction contained 4 bases not matched to a gene. Germline loops: CDR1 SGHTS, CDR2 YDEGEE. The length of the CDR3 is 15 residues. This CDR3 reads CASSVSGSRTDTQYF. The CDR3 DNA follows: TGTGCCAGCAGCGTTAGCGGGAGCCGCACAGATACGCAGTATTTT.

The V and J genes are TRBV2 and TRBJ2-1, with a tentative D call TRBD2 (7 bases). The CDR3 totals 15 residues. V was cut by 6 bases and J by 2 bases, with 14 bases left in between. Germline CDR1 reads SNHLY; CDR2 reads FYNNEI. The CDR3 reads CASRNKGGAYNEQFF. The CDR3 bases are TGTGCCAGCAGGAACAAGGGGGGGGCCTACAATGAGCAGTTCTTC. The whole variable domain, filled in from reference TRBV2 and TRBJ2-1, reads EPEVTQTPSHQVTQMGQEVILRCVPISNHLYFYWYRQILGQKVEFLVSFYNNEISEKSEIFDDQFSVERPDGSNFTLKIRSTKLEDSAMYFCASRNKGGAYNEQFFGPGTRLTVL.